The next 20 T cell receptor beta chains were all read from a single sample in a study of cytomegalovirus exposure and HLA in healthy donors listed by TCRdb under 2017. Library method: the immunoSEQ multiplex PCR assay. The multiplex PCR relied on a mix of 60 forward primers for TCR Vbeta segments and 13 reverse primers for TCR Jbeta segments. Entries here come from immuneACCESS through TCRdb and include only in-frame sequences with V and J called. Some clones fail to appear in such tables; in the studies checked, an unresolved V gene covers under half of the shortfall, and the cause of the remainder is unknown. A total of 150,000 to 190,000 clones appear in this sample, around 80% of them only once. Clones ranked in the top ten supply around 1.5% of the sample. Source material: PBMCs. The receptor source for this set is a man in his late teens or twenties in good health and CMV-seronegative.

The V gene is TRBV7-9, the J gene TRBJ1-2; D gene unclear. Trimming removed 2 bases at V and 2 bases at J, with 9 bases between. CDR1 is SEHNR and CDR2 is FQNEAQ in the germline V gene (reference sequence). The CDR3 loop spans 14 amino acids. The CDR3 DNA reads TGTGCCAGCAGCTTATTGGTAGTAAACTATGGCTACACCTTC. Amino acids: CASSLLVVNYGYTF.

The chain links TRBV6-6 to TRBJ1-2; 8 positions match TRBD1. After removal of 6 bases from V and 4 bases from J, the junction contained 10 bases not matched to a gene. The CDR3 sequence is 15 residues long. The germline V gene has CDR1 MNHNY and CDR2 SVGAGI (reference sequence). DNA of the CDR3: TGTGCCAGCAGATCCCAGGGACAGGAGCTCTATGGCTACACCTTC. It encodes CASRSQGQELYGYTF.

In its sample, this clone was seen a few times. V and J are TRBV6-6 and TRBJ1-5; TRBD1 is a possible D gene (6 bases). CDR1 is MNHNY, CDR2 SVGAGI, per germline (reference sequence). The CDR3 is 15 residues long. V lost 5 bases and J lost 8, with 19 bases in between. CDR3 sequence: CASSPSLTGSEPQHF. The CDR3 DNA reads as TGTGCCAGCAGTCCCTCTCTCACAGGGTCAGAGCCCCAGCATTTT.

V gene TRBV13 combines with J gene TRBJ1-3, with D uncertain. Germline V CDR1 and CDR2: PRHDT, FYEKMQ (reference sequence). The CDR3 is 13 residues long. Deletions cut 8 bases from V and 4 bases from J, with 12 bases between. The CDR3 loop is CASSEVLGNTIYF. The CDR3 bases are TGTGCCAGCTCAGAGGTGTTGGGAAACACCATATATTTT.

V and J are TRBV9 and TRBJ2-5; 11 nucleotides agree with TRBD1. The better agreement between TRBJ2-7 and the DNA end casts doubt on the J call. Germline assignment: CDR1 SGDLS and CDR2 YYNGEE. The CDR3 spans 15 residues. CDR3 sequence: CASSEGTGGSYEQYF. The DNA for the CDR3 is TGTGCCAGCAGCGAGGGGACAGGGGGCTCCTACGAGCAGTACTTC.

This clone has just a few counts. This sequence joins TRBV19 and TRBJ1-2; a possible D gene is TRBD1 (5 bases). V was trimmed by 3 bases and J by 0 bases, leaving 17 bases between them. CDR3 length: 17 amino acids. Germline V gene data show CDR1 as LNHDA and CDR2 as SQIVND (reference sequence). This chain's CDR3 is CASSINRGTSANYGYTF. CDR3 nucleotide sequence: TGTGCCAGTAGTATCAATCGCGGGACTTCGGCTAACTATGGCTACACCTTC.

The V gene is TRBV5-8, the J gene TRBJ2-7; D not resolved. Trimming took off 3 bases at V and 3 bases at J, with 7 bases between the two ends. CDR3 length: 12 residues. Germline CDR1 SGHTS, CDR2 YDEGEE. DNA of the CDR3: TGTGCCAGCAGCTCCGCCAGCTACGAGCAGTACTTC. Its protein is CASSSASYEQYF.

CDR3 loop: CASGVRLNYGYTF. DNA for the CDR3: TGCGCCAGCGGTGTCAGGTTAAACTATGGCTACACCTTC. The chain has TRBV10-2 and TRBJ1-2; unclear D gene. Trimming removed 8 bases from V and 2 bases from J, with 12 bases in between. CDR3 length: 13 amino acids. The germline V gene encodes CDR1 WSHSY and CDR2 SAAADI.

The chain has TRBV30 and TRBJ1-2; TRBD1 might be the D (6 bases). The CDR3 consists of 13 residues. Germline-derived CDR1 and CDR2 are GTSNPN and SVGIG (reference sequence). V dropped 1 base and J dropped 4 bases, with 10 bases sitting between them. For the CDR3, the DNA is TGTGCCTGGAGTGCTACAGGGTCCTATGGCTACACCTTC. This translates into CAWSATGSYGYTF.

The genes are TRBV6-5 and TRBJ1-6, with D possibly matching TRBD1 (5 bases). V lost 0 bases, J lost 5 bases, and 8 bases lay in between. The CDR3 extends over 15 amino acids. The germline V gene has CDR1 MNHEY and CDR2 SVGAGI. The CDR3 sequence is CASSYSGTNNSPLHF. DNA for the CDR3: TGTGCCAGCAGTTACTCGGGGACTAATAATTCACCCCTCCACTTT.

The chain is built from TRBV5-1 and TRBJ2-1; 11 nucleotides align to TRBD2. Germline CDR1 is SGHRS and CDR2 is YFSETQ. The CDR3 runs to 15 residues. The J segment lost 6 bases and the V segment lost 1 base, leaving 3 bases of the junction unmatched. The CDR3 coding sequence is TGCGCCAGCAGCTTGTATACTAGCGGGGGCAATGAGCAGTTCTTC. As protein: CASSLYTSGGNEQFF.

J is TRBJ2-1 and V is TRBV5-4, with TRBD2 matching 15 bases. Germline V gene sequence: CDR1 SGHNT, CDR2 YYREEE (reference sequence). CDR3 length: 17 amino acids. J was trimmed by 7 bases and V by 4 bases; bases with no gene match: 9. CDR3 loop: CASSEGLAGGPGNEQFF. CDR3 nucleotides: TGTGCCAGCAGCGAAGGACTAGCGGGAGGGCCGGGGAATGAGCAGTTCTTC. The entire variable domain, with the rest obtained from reference TRBV5-4 and TRBJ2-1, is as follows: ETGVTQSPTHLIKTRGQQVTLRCSSQSGHNTVSWYQQALGQGPQFIFQYYREEENGRGNFPPRFSGLQFPNYSSELNVNALELDDSALYLCASSEGLAGGPGNEQFFGPGTRLTVL.

This chain links TRBV4-1 with TRBJ2-5; 8 bases map to TRBD2. The CDR3 is 15 residues long. In germline, CDR1 is MGHRA, CDR2 YSYEKL. The ends lost 2 bases at V and 5 bases at J; junction bases unmatched: 7. The CDR3 sequence: CASSQRAGAGETQYF. CDR3 sequence (DNA): TGCGCCAGCAGCCAAAGAGCGGGAGCAGGGGAGACCCAGTACTTC.

This chain joins TRBV21-1 and TRBJ1-4. TRBV21-1 is recorded as a pseudogene. There are 15 residues in the CDR3. DNA of the CDR3: TGTGCCAGCAGCATGGGGGGGCGCGGTCTGTTAGAACTGTTTTTT. Translation: CASSMGGRGLLELFF.

The V call is TRBV7-6, the J call TRBJ2-7; TRBD2 matches at 9 bases. The CDR3 spans 15 residues. Germline lookup yields CDR1 SGHVS and CDR2 FNYEAQ. V dropped 0 bases and J dropped 6; count of bases not matched to a gene: 6. CDR3: CASSLAVGGRGEQYF. CDR3 sequence (DNA): TGTGCCAGCAGCTTAGCGGTAGGCGGGAGGGGCGAGCAGTACTTC.

The chain links TRBV7-9 to TRBJ1-5; D is undetermined. V lost 4 bases and J lost 2, with 6 bases in between. CDR1 and CDR2 from the germline V gene are SEHNR and FQNEAQ (reference sequence). The CDR3 covers 13 residues. The CDR3 nucleotides are TGTGCCAGCAGCTCAGGCGGCAATCAGCCCCAGCATTTT. Its translation: CASSSGGNQPQHF.

A few counts support this clone. The chain uses TRBV6-5 and TRBJ2-5; perhaps TRBD2 as D (6 bases). The end of the DNA is better explained by TRBJ2-7, so the J call may be wrong. Germline CDR1 is MNHEY and CDR2 is SVGAGI. The CDR3 has 16 amino acids. DNA for the CDR3: TGTGCCAGCAGTTACTCAACGGGAGCCCTCTCCTACGAGCAGTACTTC. Amino acids: CASSYSTGALSYEQYF.

This chain links TRBV6-1 with TRBJ2-5; D is unclear. Per the germline V gene, CDR1 is MNHNS and CDR2 is SASEGT. Trimming stripped 2 bases from V and 4 bases from J, with 5 bases between. The CDR3 runs to 12 residues. The CDR3 region is CASSEYGETQYF. CDR3 nucleotide sequence: TGTGCCAGCAGTGAATACGGAGAGACCCAGTACTTC.

This rearrangement joins TRBV5-1 to TRBJ2-3, with 11 bases aligning to TRBD2. The CDR3 spans 16 residues. Trimming cost V 0 bases and J 0 bases; bases outside gene matches: 0. Germline V gene lookup returns CDR1 SGHRS and CDR2 YFSETQ. CDR3: CASSLGLAGSTDTQYF. The CDR3 bases are TGCGCCAGCAGCTTGGGACTAGCGGGAAGCACAGATACGCAGTATTTT.

In its sample, this clone was seen once. This chain joins TRBV5-1 and TRBJ1-4; maybe TRBD1 (5 bases). V was trimmed by 4 bases and J by 8 bases, leaving 12 bases between them. The CDR3 is 13 amino acids. Germline V lookup: CDR1 SGHRS, CDR2 YFSETQ. In DNA, the CDR3 is TGCGCCAGCAGCCCGGACATGCAGGAAAAACTGTTTTTT. Its protein is CASSPDMQEKLFF.